This paragraph covers one T cell receptor (beta chain) sequence. The antigen it recognizes is unknown. Per-base quality was not reported, and no clone a single base away is much larger than it. Before undergoing thyroid surgery, none of the patients had been given any kind of treatment. The study retrospectively analysed patient clinical samples collected from about 2012 to 2018 using T-cell receptor beta sequencing. The data originate from a study of metastatic and nonmetastatic thyroid tumors (dated by TCRdb to the early 2020s). Looking at the study overall: For patients with malignant and with benign thyroid disease, the researchers compared repertoires between peripheral blood samples and tumor or nodule tissue samples.

The germline V gene supplies CDR1 SGHTA and CDR2 FQGNSA. The V end loses 5 bases and the J end loses 4 bases, and a stretch of 12 bases separates them. Including cysteine and phenylalanine, the CDR3 has 14 amino acids. Just CDR3 DNA is preserved here, 42 bases in frame from base 1. Results the study describes overall, beyond this receptor: TCR beta diversity was reported as significantly higher in malignant tumors than in benign nodules, in both blood and tumor samples.

The method behind the library was PCR. The listed sequencing device is Illumina HiSeq 4000. High-throughput sequencing was used to profile the TCR beta-chain CDR3 region of each patient. The authors processed their data as follows. A classifier to discriminate distant-metastatic papillary thyroid cancer patients was built from CDR3 differences across clinicopathological groups. To measure repertoire diversity the researchers used the Shannon index, while the Morisita-Horn index served to gauge how similar the tumor and blood repertoires were. In-frame beta chains were kept once TCRdb had trimmed the public reads at Q25 with fastp and called clones with MiXCR. For this entry, the V and J calls and clone size follow TCRdb and not the study's own pipeline. The sample table shows almost 35,000 clones, and 35% to 45% are seen once. The ten most abundant clones make up approximately 22% of the sample.

The receptor comes from a female donor with papillary thyroid cancer or a benign thyroid nodule (not recorded which). Some clones in this sample may be carry-over from other donors' samples. The rearranged segments are TRBV7-2 and TRBJ2-1, and perhaps TRBD1 as D gene, on 6 matching bases. The sequenced sample was tumor tissue. The CDR3 loop reads CASSPARGYNEQFF. Read as DNA, the sequence is TGTGCCAGCAGCCCCGCGAGGGGGTACAATGAGCAGTTCTTC.